These 18 T cell receptor beta chains were sequenced from one sample in a study of immune characterization of retroperitoneal liposarcoma. TCRdb re-derived calls from the PCR reads in MiXCR, one entry per CDR3 protein. The data show under 15,000 distinct CDR3 sequences, about 45% seen once. The sequencing input was tumor tissue. These receptors came from a female donor with retroperitoneal liposarcoma.

This clonotype was seen a few times. V and J are TRBV7-2 and TRBJ2-3, with 11 bases matching TRBD2. This CDR3 comprises 14 residues. V lost 3 bases to trimming and J lost 6 bases; unmatched junction nucleotides: 2. Germline V CDR1 and CDR2: SGHTA, FQGNSA. The CDR3 is CASSFSGGADTQYF. Here the CDR3 DNA reads TGTGCCAGCAGCTTTAGCGGGGGGGCCGATACGCAGTATTTT. The full variable domain, completed using reference TRBV7-2 and TRBJ2-3, is GAGVSQSPSNKVTEKGKDVELRCDPISGHTALYWYRQSLGQGLEFLIYFQGNSAPDKSGLPSDRFSAERTGGSVSTLTIQRTQQEDSAVYLCASSFSGGADTQYFGPGTRLTVL.

The V call is TRBV10-1, the J call TRBJ2-3; a possible D gene is TRBD1 (6 bases). The V and J ends lost 2 bases and 4 bases respectively, with 7 bases between them. The germline V gene has CDR1 WNHNN and CDR2 SYGVQD (reference sequence). The CDR3 covers 13 residues. CDR3 loop: CASSETGPDTQYF. For the CDR3, the DNA is TGCGCCAGCAGTGAGACAGGGCCAGATACGCAGTATTTT.

The chain joins TRBV7-2 to TRBJ1-5, with D possibly matching TRBD1 (6 bases). Germline V lookup: CDR1 SGHTA, CDR2 FQGNSA. V lost 3 bases, J lost 7 bases, and 13 bases lay in between. The CDR3 consists of 14 residues. CDR3 amino acids: CASSFTGPGQPQHF. In DNA, the CDR3 is TGTGCCAGCAGCTTTACAGGGCCTGGGCAGCCCCAGCATTTT.

The chain carries TRBV6-1 and TRBJ2-1; D assignment may be TRBD1 or TRBD2 (5 bases each). The CDR3 covers 14 residues. V was cut by 5 bases and J by 10 bases, with 18 bases left in between. Germline assignment: CDR1 MNHNS and CDR2 SASEGT. The CDR3 coding sequence is TGTGCCAGCAGTTTCGGGACCCCTCCTGTAGAGCAGTTCTTC. This codes for CASSFGTPPVEQFF.

The chain employs TRBV7-2 and TRBJ2-1, with 11 bases identical to TRBD2. This CDR3 has 15 amino acids. Germline lookup yields CDR1 SGHTA and CDR2 FQGNSA. V lost 2 bases to trimming and J lost 3 bases; unmatched junction nucleotides: 0. The CDR3 protein is CASSLLAGGYNEQFF. In nucleotides, the CDR3 is TGTGCCAGCAGCTTACTAGCGGGAGGCTACAATGAGCAGTTCTTC.

V is TRBV6-1 and J is TRBJ2-4, with 9 positions matching TRBD2. Trimming at V came to 5 bases and at J to 0 bases, leaving 14 bases not matched to a gene. Germline assignment: CDR1 MNHNS and CDR2 SASEGT. The CDR3 covers 19 residues. The CDR3 here is CASSSRGAGGVRAKNIQYF. Here the CDR3 DNA reads TGTGCCAGCAGTTCCCGGGGAGCGGGAGGCGTACGAGCCAAAAACATTCAGTACTTC.

About this clonotype: At one end, the junction sequence differs from germline, possibly due to a read error. This chain links TRBV7-2 with TRBJ2-7, with 7 bases fitting TRBD1. The CDR3 extends over 14 amino acids. Germline CDR1 SGHTA, CDR2 FQGNSA. CDR3 loop: CASQTGRAYNEQYF. The CDR3 region has the DNA TGTGCCAGTCAGACAGGGCGCGCCTACAATGAGCAATACTTC.

The chain links TRBV6-5 to TRBJ2-1; 10 bases are a match to TRBD2. With the DNA end fitting TRBJ2-7 better, the J assignment may be wrong. The CDR3 consists of 17 residues. CDR1 is MNHEY, CDR2 SVGAGI, per germline. CDR3 sequence: CASSFSKGLADNYEQYF. The CDR3 nucleotides are TGTGCCAGCAGTTTCTCGAAAGGACTAGCGGATAACTACGAGCAGTACTTC.

J is TRBJ2-7 and V is TRBV6-1; 7 bases align to TRBD2. Per germline, CDR1 MNHNS and CDR2 SASEGT. Losses at the gene ends were 6 bases for V and 0 bases for J; bases not matched to a gene: 5. The CDR3 contains 14 residues. Here the CDR3 reads CASSWGGGSYEQYF. The CDR3 region has the DNA TGTGCCAGCAGCTGGGGGGGGGGCTCCTACGAGCAGTACTTC.

CDR3 DNA: TGTGCCAGCAGTGAAGAGTACCTAGCGGGTTTTAACAATGGGCAGTACTTC. Its protein is CASSEEYLAGFNNGQYF. The gene calls are TRBV6-1 and TRBJ2-1, with 8 bases that match TRBD2. Matching the DNA end better, TRBJ2-7 makes the J call doubtful. The germline V gene has CDR1 MNHNS and CDR2 SASEGT. The CDR3 runs 17 residues.

This clonotype came up a few times. This chain links TRBV6-1 with TRBJ2-1; the match to TRBD2 covers 9 bases. In germline, CDR1 is MNHNS, CDR2 SASEGT. Trimming at V came to 5 bases and at J to 14 bases, leaving 7 bases not matched to a gene. The CDR3 length is 12 residues. The CDR3 bases are TGTGCCAGCAGTTACCCCATAGCGGGAGAGTTCTTC. It yields the protein CASSYPIAGEFF.

This clonotype occurred a few times. The CDR3 is CASSGRSGELFF. The CDR3 DNA reads TGTGCCAGCAGCGGCCGGTCCGGGGAGCTGTTTTTT. V gene TRBV7-2 combines with J gene TRBJ2-2, with no clear D. Deletions cut 5 bases from V and 6 bases from J, with 7 bases between. From germline, CDR1 is SGHTA and CDR2 FQGNSA. The CDR3 length is 12 residues.

This clonotype showed up just a few times. The rearrangement links TRBV7-2 to TRBJ1-5, with TRBD1 as a possible D gene (5 bases). There are 14 residues in the CDR3. Trimming shortened V by 9 bases and J by 4 bases, and 16 bases separated the two germline ends. Germline V gives CDR1 SGHTA, CDR2 FQGNSA. DNA of the CDR3: TGTGCCAGTTCGAGGGCAGGGCGTAATCAGCCCCAGCATTTT. Its translation: CASSRAGRNQPQHF.

The rearrangement joins TRBV6-1 to TRBJ2-1, with 16 bases fitting TRBD2. Judging by the DNA end, TRBJ2-7 fits better; the J call may be wrong. Looked up from germline, CDR1 is MNHNS and CDR2 is SASEGT. The length of the CDR3 is 15 residues. The CDR3 sequence: CASRTGTSGRDEQYF. CDR3 sequence (DNA): TGTGCCAGCAGAACCGGGACTAGCGGGAGGGACGAGCAGTACTTC.

Concerning this clonotype itself: A much larger clone sits a single nucleotide away, making a read error possible. Lacking the conserved final phenylalanine or tryptophan, this CDR3 likely reflects a read error. The chain is built from TRBV6-6 and TRBJ2-1; 7 bases agree with TRBD2. The end of the DNA fits TRBJ2-4 better, so the J call may be wrong. The CDR3 consists of 15 residues. Germline V CDR1 and CDR2: MNHNY, SVGAGI (reference sequence). CDR3 sequence: CASTREGTPGNIQYC. The CDR3 DNA reads as TGTGCCAGCACTAGGGAGGGGACGCCGGGAAACATTCAGTACTGC.

The chain couples TRBV10-2 to TRBJ2-2, with D perhaps given as TRBD1 or TRBD2 (6 bases each). V lost 7 bases and J 8 bases, leaving 17 bases between the germline ends. CDR1 is WSHSY and CDR2 is SAAADI in the germline V gene. The CDR3 is 14 residues long. CDR3 protein: CASKNEGGRGELFF. The CDR3 coding sequence is TGCGCCAGCAAAAACGAAGGGGGGAGGGGGGAGCTGTTTTTT.

The rearrangement links TRBV7-2 to TRBJ2-1, with a tentative D call TRBD2 (6 bases). The J call may be mistaken, given a closer DNA end match to TRBJ2-7. Germline-derived CDR1 and CDR2 are SGHTA and FQGNSA. There are 13 residues in the CDR3. This chain's CDR3 is CASSLSGINEQYF. CDR3 DNA: TGTGCCAGCAGCCTTAGCGGAATCAATGAGCAGTACTTC.

J is TRBJ2-1 and V is TRBV7-4; D gene uncertain. The J call may be in error: the DNA end matches TRBJ2-7 better. The CDR3 extends over 12 amino acids. CDR1 and CDR2 from the germline V gene are SGHVT and SQSDAQ. CDR3 in DNA: TGTGCCAGCAGCTACGGTAGAGACGAGCAGTACTTC. Residues: CASSYGRDEQYF.